Below, 13 T cell receptor beta chains from the same sample are listed, as sequenced in a study of T cell responses to AZD1222 COVID-19 vaccine. Using immunoSEQ multiplex PCR, the repertoire was profiled, and TCRdb retains in-frame clones only, with some absent. Of more than 85,000 clones listed, 70% to 90% are singletons. The source material was peripheral blood, sampled on day 0 of AZD1222 vaccination. These receptors were obtained from an adult in good health.

This clone showed up just once. The chain couples TRBV4-1 to TRBJ2-5, with D perhaps TRBD2 (5 bases). V was clipped by 1 base and J by 11 bases, with 17 bases between them. Germline V gene lookup returns CDR1 MGHRA and CDR2 YSYEKL. CDR3 length equals 14 residues. The CDR3 loop is CASSQGHGTWEQYF. The CDR3 nucleotides are TGCGCCAGCAGCCAAGGTCACGGAACCTGGGAGCAGTACTTC.

J is TRBJ2-2 and V is TRBV3-1 (or the pseudogene TRBV3-2), with no clear D. Deletions cut 3 bases from V and 5 bases from J, with 4 bases between. Germline V gene data show CDR1 as LGHDT and CDR2 as YNNKEL (reference sequence). This CDR3 contains 12 residues. The CDR3 DNA reads as TGTGCCAGCAGCCAGGGTACCGGGGAGCTGTTTTTT. Protein sequence: CASSQGTGELFF.

The J gene is TRBJ1-1, the V gene TRBV11-2; D is undetermined. The length of the CDR3 is 13 residues. In germline, CDR1 is SGHAT, CDR2 FQNNGV. V gave up 5 bases and J gave up 5 bases, with 12 bases separating them. The CDR3 DNA follows: TGTGCCAGCAGCCATGGCCCAGGTACTGAAGCTTTCTTT. Amino acids: CASSHGPGTEAFF. Complete variable domain (other parts from reference TRBV11-2 and TRBJ1-1): EAGVAQSPRYKIIEKRQSVAFWCNPISGHATLYWYQQILGQGPKLLIQFQNNGVVDDSQLPKDRFSAERLKGVDSTLKIQPAKLEDSAVYLCASSHGPGTEAFFGQGTRLTVV.

This clone has just one count. This chain joins TRBV7-2 and TRBJ1-1; D uncertain. Germline V gives CDR1 SGHTA, CDR2 FQGNSA. Trimming took off 6 bases at V and 1 base at J, with 9 bases between the two ends. This CDR3 contains 13 residues. CDR3 sequence (DNA): TGTGCCAGCAGGCTAGGGCAGAACACTGAAGCTTTCTTT. Its translation: CASRLGQNTEAFF.

The V and J genes are TRBV13 and TRBJ2-2; D remains unclear. Germline CDR1 reads PRHDT; CDR2 reads FYEKMQ (reference sequence). The CDR3 is made up of 16 amino acids. Trimming took 1 base from V and 2 from J, leaving 11 bases between them. The CDR3 loop reads CASSLESRRNTGELFF. Here the CDR3 DNA reads TGTGCCAGCAGCTTAGAATCCCGCAGAAACACCGGGGAGCTGTTTTTT.

This clone was picked up a small number of times. The chain has TRBV7-8 and TRBJ2-1; 7 bases line up with TRBD2. The V gene end was trimmed by 2 bases and the J gene end by 3 bases; junction bases not matched to a gene: 7. The germline CDR1 and CDR2 sequences are SGHVS and FQNEAQ. This CDR3 has 16 residues. CDR3 residues: CASSLQSLADYNEQFF. The CDR3 DNA reads as TGTGCCAGCAGCTTACAGAGCCTAGCGGACTACAATGAGCAGTTCTTC. Combining the CDR3 with reference TRBV7-8 and TRBJ2-1 gives the whole variable domain GAGVSQSPRYKVAKRGQDVALRCDPISGHVSLFWYQQALGQGPEFLTYFQNEAQLDKSGLPSDRFFAERPEGSVSTLKIQRTQQEDSAVYLCASSLQSLADYNEQFFGPGTRLTVL.

This clone was counted a single time. The V and J genes are TRBV12-3 or TRBV12-4 and TRBJ1-6; D is unclear. The CDR3 is 13 residues long. Deletions cut 6 bases from V and 0 bases from J, with 3 bases between. CDR3 DNA: TGTGCCAGCAGAGTCTCCTATAATTCACCCCTCCACTTT. This sequence encodes CASRVSYNSPLHF.

The chain couples TRBV27 to TRBJ2-3; D call uncertain. V lost 7 bases to trimming and J lost 3 bases, with 8 bases between them. Germline CDR1 is MNHEY and CDR2 is SMNVEV (reference sequence). CDR3 length: 12 amino acids. CDR3 region: CASTLPTDTQYF. Here the CDR3 DNA reads TGTGCCAGCACCCTACCGACAGATACGCAGTATTTT.

The chain couples TRBV28 to TRBJ1-3, with D uncertain. Germline values: CDR1 MDHEN, CDR2 SYDVKM. The CDR3 spans 11 residues. V shed 3 bases and J shed 8 bases, with 5 bases lying between them. CDR3 amino acids: CASSLRDTIYF. In DNA form, the CDR3 reads TGTGCCAGCAGTTTGAGGGACACCATATATTTT.

In this sample, this clone turned up once. The chain couples TRBV7-8 to TRBJ2-3; no clear D. This CDR3 region has 14 residues. The germline gives CDR1 SGHVS, CDR2 FQNEAQ. V dropped 1 base and J dropped 1 base, with 6 bases sitting between them. CDR3 region: CASSLEVGTDTQYF. For the CDR3, the DNA is TGTGCCAGCAGCTTAGAAGTCGGCACAGATACGCAGTATTTT.

V gene TRBV4-1 combines with J gene TRBJ1-2; perhaps TRBD1 as D (6 bases). This CDR3 has 16 residues. V gave up 0 bases and J gave up 0 bases, with 11 bases separating them. Germline loops: CDR1 MGHRA, CDR2 YSYEKL. The CDR3 region is CASSQEGGAANYGYTF. CDR3 coding DNA: TGCGCCAGCAGCCAAGAGGGGGGGGCGGCTAACTATGGCTACACCTTC.

The sample holds one count of this clone. The V and J genes are TRBV23-1 and TRBJ2-7; D perhaps matches TRBD2 (6 bases). TRBV23-1 is an ORF for which the function is uncertain. CDR3 length equals 16 residues. Trimming shortened V by 2 bases and J by 5 bases, and 19 bases separated the two germline ends. CDR3 coding DNA: TGCGCCAGCAGTCAACCGGGGACTCCTATGCCCCACGAGCAGTACTTC. Amino acids: CASSQPGTPMPHEQYF.

J is TRBJ1-1 and V is TRBV28, with D tentatively TRBD1 (6 bases). CDR1 and CDR2 from the germline V gene are MDHEN and SYDVKM. The CDR3 is made up of 13 amino acids. V was trimmed by 8 bases and J by 5 bases, leaving 15 bases between them. CDR3 sequence (DNA): TGTGCCAGCCTTAGGGGGGGTGGGACTGAAGCTTTCTTT. It codes for CASLRGGGTEAFF.